Following are 13 T cell receptor beta chains from one sample sequenced in a study of T cells in localized non-small cell lung cancer. Generated by immunoSEQ multiplex PCR, the TCRdb table keeps only in-frame clones and is missing some. The sample consists of over 10,000 clones, around 83% of them appearing once. The starting material was peripheral blood, obtained before any cancer treatment. Source of these receptors: a male donor aged 60 or over with stage I lung adenocarcinoma.

V usage is TRBV7-9 and J usage is TRBJ2-1; D gene ambiguous. The CDR3 runs 17 residues. V was pared by 1 base and J by 5 bases, with 18 bases between. Looked up from germline, CDR1 is SEHNR and CDR2 is FQNEAQ (reference sequence). The CDR3 nucleotides are TGTGCCAGCAGCTTAGTTTCGAATTCACTCGGAAACAATGAGCAGTTCTTC. Protein product: CASSLVSNSLGNNEQFF. Complete variable domain (other parts from reference TRBV7-9 and TRBJ2-1): DTGVSQNPRHKITKRGQNVTFRCDPISEHNRLYWYRQTLGQGPEFLTYFQNEAQLEKSRLLSDRFSAERPKGSFSTLEIQRTEQGDSAMYLCASSLVSNSLGNNEQFFGPGTRLTVL.

The sample holds a few counts of this clone. The genes are TRBV29-1 and TRBJ1-1; the D gene is possibly TRBD1 (6 bases). Looked up from germline, CDR1 is SQVTM and CDR2 is ANQGSEA. This CDR3 spans 13 amino acids. V lost 7 bases to trimming and J lost 1 base, with 13 bases between them. The CDR3 DNA reads as TGCAGCGGAGCGACAGGACGGAACACTGAAGCTTTCTTT. Translation gives CSGATGRNTEAFF.

In this sample, this clone turned up a few times. The CDR3 DNA sequence: TGTGCCAGCTCATTGGGGATGACTAATGAAAAACTGTTTTTT. It specifies CASSLGMTNEKLFF. The chain recombines TRBV18 with TRBJ1-4; D unresolved. From germline, CDR1 is KGHSH and CDR2 LQKENI. Between the trimmed V and J ends, which lost 5 bases and 2 bases, there was a span of 9 bases. The CDR3 length is 14 residues.

The V gene is TRBV18, the J gene TRBJ1-1, with 9 bases identical to TRBD1. Germline CDR1 is KGHSH and CDR2 is LQKENI. J gave up 2 bases and V 4 bases, and 8 bases lay outside the gene matches. This CDR3 contains 16 residues. CDR3 in DNA: TGTGCCAGCTCACAAGACAGGGGGGGTCGTAACACTGAAGCTTTCTTT. Amino acids: CASSQDRGGRNTEAFF.

The chain has TRBV5-6 and TRBJ1-2; a weak D match, TRBD1 (6 bases). Germline V CDR1 and CDR2: SGHDT, YYEEEE. Trimming shortened V by 2 bases and J by 7 bases, and 12 bases separated the two germline ends. The CDR3 is 13 amino acids. The DNA of the CDR3 is TGTGCCAGCAGCTTTCAGGGGTCCGGTGGCTACACCTTC. It translates to CASSFQGSGGYTF.

The V gene is TRBV2, the J gene TRBJ2-1; 7 positions agree with TRBD1. The CDR3 loop spans 17 amino acids. Germline CDR1 SNHLY, CDR2 FYNNEI. The junction had 22 bases not matched to a gene; V was cut back by 8 bases and J by 9 bases. In DNA, the CDR3 is TGTGCCAGCTGTGCCACGTTGAGACAGGGAAAGGTCAGTGAGCAGTTCTTC. It codes for CASCATLRQGKVSEQFF. The whole variable domain, remainder taken from reference TRBV2 and TRBJ2-1, is EPEVTQTPSHQVTQMGQEVILRCVPISNHLYFYWYRQILGQKVEFLVSFYNNEISEKSEIFDDQFSVERPDGSNFTLKIRSTKLEDSAMYFCASCATLRQGKVSEQFFGPGTRLTVL.

The rearrangement links TRBV5-1 to TRBJ1-4, with D uncertain. The CDR3 is made up of 14 amino acids. V was pared by 0 bases and J by 8 bases, with 11 bases between. The germline gives CDR1 SGHRS, CDR2 YFSETQ. The CDR3 nucleotides read TGCGCCAGCAGCTTGGAGTCGGCGCGAGAAAAACTGTTTTTT. It is translated as CASSLESAREKLFF.

The gene calls are TRBV18 and TRBJ1-5; D is possibly TRBD1 (6 bases). This CDR3 contains 15 residues. The V end was cut by 3 bases, the J end by 4 bases, with 13 bases between. Germline-derived CDR1 and CDR2 are KGHSH and LQKENI. The CDR3 coding sequence is TGTGCCAGCTCACCTTCCGGACAGAGAAATCAGCCCCAGCATTTT. Amino acid sequence: CASSPSGQRNQPQHF.

The chain links TRBV7-9 to TRBJ2-3; 9 bases are a match to TRBD1. With V trimmed by 5 bases and J by 7 bases, 10 bases remained unmatched. CDR3 length equals 15 residues. Germline CDR1 reads SEHNR; CDR2 reads FQNEAQ (reference sequence). The CDR3, as DNA: TGTGCCAGCAGCCCAGGGACAGGGAAGGGATATACGCAGTATTTT. It codes for CASSPGTGKGYTQYF. Supplemented by reference TRBV7-9 and TRBJ2-3, the full variable domain reads DTGVSQNPRHKITKRGQNVTFRCDPISEHNRLYWYRQTLGQGPEFLTYFQNEAQLEKSRLLSDRFSAERPKGSFSTLEIQRTEQGDSAMYLCASSPGTGKGYTQYFGPGTRLTVL.

V usage is TRBV29-1 and J usage is TRBJ2-5, with D perhaps matching TRBD2 (6 bases). The V and J ends lost 7 bases and 5 bases respectively, with 14 bases between them. Germline CDR1 is SQVTM and CDR2 is ANQGSEA. This CDR3 has 12 amino acids. Here the CDR3 reads CSAGLGGETQYF. CDR3 in DNA: TGCAGCGCTGGGCTGGGAGGCGAGACCCAGTACTTC.

The genes are TRBV9 and TRBJ2-1; TRBD1 or TRBD2 may be the D gene (5 bases each). Germline V gene lookup returns CDR1 SGDLS and CDR2 YYNGEE. The V and J ends lost 4 bases and 0 bases respectively, with 11 bases between them. The CDR3 totals 15 residues. The CDR3 here is CASSRGGDSYNEQFF. CDR3 nucleotides: TGTGCCAGCAGCCGTGGGGGAGACTCCTACAATGAGCAGTTCTTC.

V usage is TRBV28 and J usage is TRBJ1-3, with a weak D call TRBD1 (5 bases). The germline CDR1 and CDR2 sequences are MDHEN and SYDVKM. The CDR3 is 15 residues long. Trimming removed 6 bases from V and 0 bases from J, with 12 bases in between. The CDR3 sequence is CASRLSGSSGNTIYF. CDR3 sequence (DNA): TGTGCCAGCAGGCTATCAGGGTCCTCTGGAAACACCATATATTTT.

V and J are TRBV6-1 and TRBJ1-5; 11 positions agree with TRBD1. This CDR3 is built from 15 residues. Trimming took 5 bases from V and 6 from J; bases not matched to a gene: 6. From germline, CDR1 is MNHNS and CDR2 SASEGT. The CDR3 nucleotides are TGTGCCAGCAGTTCTGGACAGGGGGCTTTTCAGCCCCAGCATTTT. This gives the protein CASSSGQGAFQPQHF.